Sequencing of this T cell receptor beta chain was carried out in a study of T cell clonotyping in hematopoietic cell transplantation. Study conclusions and caveats: After transplant, recipient diversity fell while pathologically expanded clonotypes grew through day 180. At the given depth, recipient repertoires were over 97% de novo clonotypes. No sorting was done, leaving CD4 and CD8 contributions mixed.

Trimming took off 4 bases at V and 9 bases at J, with 20 bases between the two ends. Germline-derived CDR1 and CDR2 are SGHDN and FVKESK. This CDR3 is built from 15 residues. Specified time point: recipient sample about 28 days before transplant, after cytoreduction. Recipient blood drawn about 28 days pretransplant and days 30, 100, 180 after. This clone was seen once. The antigen is undetermined. TCRdb's table, derived via immunoSEQ multiplex PCR, lists solely in-frame clones and lacks some. The sample contains 15,000 to 20,000 clones, 70% to 80% of which appear only once. The rearrangement uses TRBV14 and TRBJ2-3, with D possibly TRBD2 on 5 matching bases. Sequences were derived from peripheral blood mononuclear cells, sampled before stem cell transplant. The clonotype comes from a man in his fifties or sixties with acute myeloid leukemia. Some clones in this sample may be carry-over from other donors' samples. CDR3 in DNA: TGTGCCAGCAGCCTCGCCCCCCGCAGTTCGGGGACGCAGTATTTT. Protein sequence: CASSLAPRSSGTQYF.